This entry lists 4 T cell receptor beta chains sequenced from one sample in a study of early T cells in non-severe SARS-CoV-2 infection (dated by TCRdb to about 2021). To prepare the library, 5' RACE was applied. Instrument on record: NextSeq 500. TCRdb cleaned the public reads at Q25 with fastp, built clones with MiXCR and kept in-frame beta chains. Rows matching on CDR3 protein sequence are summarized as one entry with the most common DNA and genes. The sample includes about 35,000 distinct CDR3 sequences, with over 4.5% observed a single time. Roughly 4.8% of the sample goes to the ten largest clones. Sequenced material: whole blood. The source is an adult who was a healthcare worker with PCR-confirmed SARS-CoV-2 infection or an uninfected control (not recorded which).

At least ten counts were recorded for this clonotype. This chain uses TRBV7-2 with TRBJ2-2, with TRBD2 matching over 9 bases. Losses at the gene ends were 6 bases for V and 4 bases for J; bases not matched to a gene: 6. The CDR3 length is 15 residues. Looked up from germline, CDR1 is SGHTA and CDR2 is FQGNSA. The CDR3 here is CASRIVAGVTGELFF. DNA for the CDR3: TGTGCCAGCAGGATAGTAGCGGGAGTCACCGGGGAGCTGTTTTTT.

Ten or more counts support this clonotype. The CDR3 DNA is TGTGCCAGCAGCCAAGATCGGGCCGGGGAGCTGTTTTTT. Its translation: CASSQDRAGELFF. The V and J genes are TRBV4-2 and TRBJ2-2; no definite D call. The CDR3 has 13 residues. With 0 bases removed from V and 6 bases from J, the gap between germline ends came to 5 bases. Germline V lookup: CDR1 LGHNA, CDR2 YNFKEQ.

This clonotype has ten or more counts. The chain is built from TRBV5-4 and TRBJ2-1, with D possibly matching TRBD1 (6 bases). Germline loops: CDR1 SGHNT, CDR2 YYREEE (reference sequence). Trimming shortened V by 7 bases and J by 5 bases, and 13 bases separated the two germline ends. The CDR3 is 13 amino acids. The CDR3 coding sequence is TGTGCCAGCCGGACAGAGGTGAACAATGAGCAGTTCTTC. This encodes CASRTEVNNEQFF.

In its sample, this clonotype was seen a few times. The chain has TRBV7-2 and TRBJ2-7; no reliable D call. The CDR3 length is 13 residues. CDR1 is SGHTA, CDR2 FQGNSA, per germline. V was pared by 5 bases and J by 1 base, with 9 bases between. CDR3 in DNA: TGTGCCAGCAGCCTAGACCCTTCCTACGAGCAGTACTTC. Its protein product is CASSLDPSYEQYF. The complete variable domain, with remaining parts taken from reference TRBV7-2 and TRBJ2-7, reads GAGVSQSPSNKVTEKGKDVELRCDPISGHTALYWYRQSLGQGLEFLIYFQGNSAPDKSGLPSDRFSAERTGGSVSTLTIQRTQQEDSAVYLCASSLDPSYEQYFGPGTRLTVT.